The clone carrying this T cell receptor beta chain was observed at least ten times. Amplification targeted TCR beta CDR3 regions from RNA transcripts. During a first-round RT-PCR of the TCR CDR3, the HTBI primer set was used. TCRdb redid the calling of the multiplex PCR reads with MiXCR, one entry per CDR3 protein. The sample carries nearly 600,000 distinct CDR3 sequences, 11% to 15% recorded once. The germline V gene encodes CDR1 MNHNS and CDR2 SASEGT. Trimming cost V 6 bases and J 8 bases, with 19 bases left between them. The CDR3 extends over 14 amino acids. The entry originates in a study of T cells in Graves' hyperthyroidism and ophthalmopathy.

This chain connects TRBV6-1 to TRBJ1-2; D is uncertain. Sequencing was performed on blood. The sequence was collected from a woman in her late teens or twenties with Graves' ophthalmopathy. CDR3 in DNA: TGTGCCAGCAGACCCACAGAGGGTATGAGCGGCTACACCTTC. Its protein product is CASRPTEGMSGYTF.